The 8 T cell receptor beta chains below were found in one sample sequenced in a study of blood T cells in healthy people across ages. The authors ran a second PCR of about 6 to 12 cycles using a sample-barcoded 5' primer and a J-beta primer mix. TCRdb independently ran MiXCR on the 5' RACE reads; one entry per CDR3 protein. The data hold some 1.4 million distinct CDR3 sequences, with 42% observed a single time. Sequencing was performed on blood. These TCRs come from a young woman in good health.

V gene TRBV11-2 combines with J gene TRBJ2-7, with D uncertain. CDR1 SGHAT and CDR2 FQNNGV come from the germline V gene. CDR3 size: 15 residues. V gave up 5 bases and J gave up 1 base, with 15 bases separating them. The CDR3 loop reads CASSPQGPASYEQYF. CDR3 DNA: TGTGCCAGCAGCCCCCAAGGGCCCGCGTCCTACGAGCAGTACTTC.

The V and J genes are TRBV6-5 and TRBJ2-5; D tentatively reads TRBD1 or TRBD2 (5 bases each). The CDR3 runs 16 residues. Germline CDR1 and CDR2: MNHEY and SVGAGI. V gave up 2 bases and J gave up 3 bases, with 16 bases separating them. Here the CDR3 reads CASSYGWGNIEETQYF. CDR3 sequence (DNA): TGTGCCAGCAGTTACGGCTGGGGGAACATCGAAGAGACCCAGTACTTC.

This clonotype turned up a few times. J is TRBJ2-7 and V is TRBV10-3; 7 positions match TRBD1. The CDR3 runs to 16 residues. The trim removed 3 bases at V and 2 bases at J, leaving 10 bases unmatched. Germline V gene sequence: CDR1 ENHRY, CDR2 SYGVKD. CDR3 coding DNA: TGTGCCATCAGTGAAGGGGGCGGCAGGGGTCCCTACGAGCAGTACTTC. The encoded protein is CAISEGGGRGPYEQYF.

The chain has TRBV4-1 and TRBJ2-2; D ambiguous. This CDR3 spans 15 amino acids. Trimming took off 0 bases at V and 1 base at J, with 6 bases between the two ends. Germline values: CDR1 MGHRA, CDR2 YSYEKL. The chain's CDR3 is CASSQEARNTGELFF. The CDR3 DNA sequence: TGCGCCAGCAGCCAAGAGGCCCGGAACACCGGGGAGCTGTTTTTT.

To note about this clonotype: A junction boundary mismatches the germline segment, possibly from a read error. The chain carries TRBV20-1 and TRBJ1-2; TRBD1 is a possible D gene (5 bases). The germline V gene encodes CDR1 DFQATT and CDR2 SNEGSKA (reference sequence). The CDR3 contains 12 residues. The CDR3 loop is CSASREQRGCTF. CDR3 coding DNA: TGCAGTGCTAGCCGCGAACAGAGGGGCTGCACCTTC.

A word on this clonotype: No conserved phenylalanine or tryptophan is present at the end of the CDR3, so a read error is the likely explanation. This sequence joins TRBV6-1 and TRBJ2-4; 8 bases are shared with TRBD2. The J call could be wrong; TRBJ2-7 is a better fit for the DNA end. Germline assignment: CDR1 MNHNS and CDR2 SASEGT. The CDR3 runs to 12 residues. The CDR3 loop is CASRTSDYEQYY. The CDR3 region has the DNA TGTGCCAGCAGGACTAGCGACTACGAGCAGTACTAC.

This clonotype was picked up a small number of times. The rearrangement links TRBV12-3 or TRBV12-4 to TRBJ2-3; 12 bases fit TRBD2. CDR3 length: 18 residues. The J segment lost 2 bases and the V segment lost 4 bases, leaving 10 bases of the junction unmatched. Written as DNA, the CDR3 is TGTGCCAGCAGTTCCCCGATACTAGCGGGGGGTACCACAGATACGCAGTATTTT. Translation gives CASSSPILAGGTTDTQYF.

This clonotype came up a few times. V usage is TRBV27 and J usage is TRBJ2-1; 7 bases are shared with TRBD2. The CDR3 loop spans 12 amino acids. The germline gives CDR1 MNHEY, CDR2 SMNVEV (reference sequence). The ends lost 8 bases at V and 7 bases at J; junction bases unmatched: 5. In nucleotides, the CDR3 is TGTGCCAGCGGGGGGGGGTGGAATGAGCAGTTCTTC. It translates to CASGGGWNEQFF.